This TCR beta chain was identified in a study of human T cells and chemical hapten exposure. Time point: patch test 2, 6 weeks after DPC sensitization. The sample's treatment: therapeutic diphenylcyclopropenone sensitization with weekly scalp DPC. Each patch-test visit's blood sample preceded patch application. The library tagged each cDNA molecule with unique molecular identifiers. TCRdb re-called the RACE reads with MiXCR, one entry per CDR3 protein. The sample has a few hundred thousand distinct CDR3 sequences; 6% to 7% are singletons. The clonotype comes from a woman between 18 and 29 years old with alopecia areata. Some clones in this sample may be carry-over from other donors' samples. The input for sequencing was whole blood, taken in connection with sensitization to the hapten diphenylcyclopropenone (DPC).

CDR3 DNA: TGCAGTGCTGGCCTGACAGGGGACAACGAGCAGTACTTC. This gives the protein CSAGLTGDNEQYF. The genes are TRBV20-1 and TRBJ2-7, with TRBD1 matching 8 bases. V shed 5 bases and J 5 bases; nucleotides not matched to a gene: 8. Germline V gives CDR1 DFQATT, CDR2 SNEGSKA (reference sequence). The CDR3 extends over 13 amino acids.